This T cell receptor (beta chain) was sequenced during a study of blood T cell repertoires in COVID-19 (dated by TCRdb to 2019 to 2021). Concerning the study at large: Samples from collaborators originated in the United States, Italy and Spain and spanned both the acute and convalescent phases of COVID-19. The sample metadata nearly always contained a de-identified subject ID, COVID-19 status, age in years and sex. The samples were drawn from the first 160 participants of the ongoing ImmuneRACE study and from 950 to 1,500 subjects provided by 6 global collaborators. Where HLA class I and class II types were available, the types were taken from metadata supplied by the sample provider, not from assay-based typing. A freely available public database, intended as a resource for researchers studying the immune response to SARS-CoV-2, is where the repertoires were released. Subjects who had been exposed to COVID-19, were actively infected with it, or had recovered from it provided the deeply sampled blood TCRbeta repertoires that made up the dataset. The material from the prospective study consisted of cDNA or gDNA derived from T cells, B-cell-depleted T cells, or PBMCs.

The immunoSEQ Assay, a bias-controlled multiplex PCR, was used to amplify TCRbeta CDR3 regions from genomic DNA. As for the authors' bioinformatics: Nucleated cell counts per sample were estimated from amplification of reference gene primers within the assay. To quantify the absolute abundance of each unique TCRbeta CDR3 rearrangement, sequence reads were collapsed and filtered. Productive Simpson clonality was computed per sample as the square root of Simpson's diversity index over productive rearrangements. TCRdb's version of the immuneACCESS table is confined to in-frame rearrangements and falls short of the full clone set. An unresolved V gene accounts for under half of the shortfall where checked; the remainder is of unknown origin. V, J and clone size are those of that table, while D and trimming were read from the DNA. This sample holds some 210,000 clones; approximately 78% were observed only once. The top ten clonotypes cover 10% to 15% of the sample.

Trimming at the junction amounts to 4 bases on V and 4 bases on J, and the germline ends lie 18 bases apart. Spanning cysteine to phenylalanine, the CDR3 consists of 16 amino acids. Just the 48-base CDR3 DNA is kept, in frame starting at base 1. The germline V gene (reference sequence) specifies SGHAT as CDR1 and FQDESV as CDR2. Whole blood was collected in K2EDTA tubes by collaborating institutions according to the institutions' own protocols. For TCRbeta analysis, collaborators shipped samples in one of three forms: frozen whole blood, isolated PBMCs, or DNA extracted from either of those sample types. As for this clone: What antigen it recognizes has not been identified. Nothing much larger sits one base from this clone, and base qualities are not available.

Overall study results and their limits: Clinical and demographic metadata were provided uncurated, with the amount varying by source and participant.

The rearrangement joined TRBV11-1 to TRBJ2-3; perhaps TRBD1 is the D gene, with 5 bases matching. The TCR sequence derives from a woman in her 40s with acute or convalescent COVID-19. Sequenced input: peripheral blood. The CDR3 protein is CASSSQGRLGPDTQYF. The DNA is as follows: TGTGCCAGCAGCTCACAAGGTCGACTGGGGCCAGATACGCAGTATTTT.